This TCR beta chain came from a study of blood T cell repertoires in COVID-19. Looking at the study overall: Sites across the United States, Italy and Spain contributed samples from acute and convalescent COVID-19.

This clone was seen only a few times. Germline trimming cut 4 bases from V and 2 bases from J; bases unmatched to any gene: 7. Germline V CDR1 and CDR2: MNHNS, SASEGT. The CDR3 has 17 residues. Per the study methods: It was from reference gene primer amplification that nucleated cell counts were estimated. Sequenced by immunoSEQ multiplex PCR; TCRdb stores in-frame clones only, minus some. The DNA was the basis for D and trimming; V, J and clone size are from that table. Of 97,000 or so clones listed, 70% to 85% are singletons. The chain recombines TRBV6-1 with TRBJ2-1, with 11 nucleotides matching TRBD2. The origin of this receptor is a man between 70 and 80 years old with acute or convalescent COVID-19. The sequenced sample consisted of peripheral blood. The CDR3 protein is CASSGASGLAAYNEQFF. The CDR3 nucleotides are TGTGCCAGCAGTGGAGCCTCGGGACTAGCGGCCTACAATGAGCAGTTCTTC.